This TCR beta chain was profiled in a study of blood T cell repertoires in COVID-19. Study-level background: Samples of COVID-19 (acute and convalescent) were obtained from the United States, Italy and Spain.

Authors' processing steps: Estimates of nucleated cell counts were drawn from the amplification of reference gene primers. The table came from immunoSEQ multiplex PCR; TCRdb's copy has only in-frame clones and leaves some out. Clone size and V and J calls were adopted from that table, with D and trimming inferred from the DNA. The sample gives fewer than 650,000 clones, about 89% of which show up once; less than 9.5% is in the top ten. From germline, CDR1 is LNHDA and CDR2 SQIVND (reference sequence). Trimming removed 5 bases from V and 6 bases from J; junction bases left unmatched: 8. The CDR3 extends over 15 amino acids.

The sequencing input was peripheral blood. This receptor was taken from a woman aged 50 to 60 with COVID-19, enrolled during active disease. This chain joins TRBV19 and TRBJ2-1; the match to TRBD1 covers 9 bases. Here the CDR3 reads CASSSRDRVVNEQFF. The CDR3, as DNA: TGTGCCAGTAGTTCCCGGGACAGGGTTGTCAATGAGCAGTTCTTC.